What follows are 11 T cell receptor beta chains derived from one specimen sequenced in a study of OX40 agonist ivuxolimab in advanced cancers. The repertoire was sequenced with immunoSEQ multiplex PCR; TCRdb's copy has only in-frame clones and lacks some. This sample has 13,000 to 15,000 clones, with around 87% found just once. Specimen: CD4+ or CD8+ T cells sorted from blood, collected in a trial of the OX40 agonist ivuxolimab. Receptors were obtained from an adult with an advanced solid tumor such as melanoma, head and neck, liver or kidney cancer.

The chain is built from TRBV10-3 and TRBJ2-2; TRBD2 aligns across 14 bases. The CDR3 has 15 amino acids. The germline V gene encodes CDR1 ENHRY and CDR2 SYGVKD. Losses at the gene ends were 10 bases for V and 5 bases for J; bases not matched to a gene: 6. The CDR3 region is CATTGTSGGTGELFF. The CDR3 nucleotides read TGTGCCACTACGGGGACTAGCGGGGGTACCGGGGAGCTGTTTTTT.

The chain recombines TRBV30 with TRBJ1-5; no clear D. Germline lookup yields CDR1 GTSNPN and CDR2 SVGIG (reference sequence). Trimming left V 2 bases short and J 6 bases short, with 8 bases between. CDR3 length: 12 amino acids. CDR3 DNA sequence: TGTGCCTGGAGTTTTGGAATTCAGCCCCAGCATTTT. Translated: CAWSFGIQPQHF.

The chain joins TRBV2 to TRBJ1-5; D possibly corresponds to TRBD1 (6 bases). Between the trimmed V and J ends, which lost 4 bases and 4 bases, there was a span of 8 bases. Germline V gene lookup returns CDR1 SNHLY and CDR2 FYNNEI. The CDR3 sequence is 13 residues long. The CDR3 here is CASSGTANQPQHF. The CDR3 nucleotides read TGTGCCAGCAGTGGGACAGCTAATCAGCCCCAGCATTTT.

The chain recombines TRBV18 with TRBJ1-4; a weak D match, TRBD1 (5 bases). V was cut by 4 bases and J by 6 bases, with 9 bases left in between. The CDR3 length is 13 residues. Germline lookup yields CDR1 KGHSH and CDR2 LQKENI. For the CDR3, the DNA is TGTGCCAGCTCACAGGGACCGGATGAAAAACTGTTTTTT. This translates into CASSQGPDEKLFF.

The CDR3 sequence: CASSMTRQVHNSPLHF. CDR3 DNA: TGTGCCAGTAGTATGACCCGACAGGTCCATAATTCACCCCTCCACTTT. The rearrangement uses TRBV19 and TRBJ1-6, with a possible D match to TRBD1 (6 bases). Per the germline V gene, CDR1 is LNHDA and CDR2 is SQIVND (reference sequence). The CDR3 contains 16 residues. V dropped 3 bases and J dropped 5 bases, with 14 bases sitting between them.

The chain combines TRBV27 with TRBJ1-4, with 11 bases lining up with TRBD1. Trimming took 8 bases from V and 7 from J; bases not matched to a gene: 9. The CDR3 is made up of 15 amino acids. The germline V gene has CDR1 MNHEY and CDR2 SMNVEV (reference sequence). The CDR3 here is CASLGMGQGVEKLFF. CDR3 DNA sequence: TGTGCCAGCCTTGGTATGGGACAGGGGGTTGAAAAACTGTTTTTT.

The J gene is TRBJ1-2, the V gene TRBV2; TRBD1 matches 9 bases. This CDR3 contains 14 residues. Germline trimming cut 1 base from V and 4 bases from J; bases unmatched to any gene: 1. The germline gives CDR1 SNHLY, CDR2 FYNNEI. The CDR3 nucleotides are TGTGCCAGCAGTGAAGGGGACAGGGCCTATGGCTACACCTTC. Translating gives CASSEGDRAYGYTF.

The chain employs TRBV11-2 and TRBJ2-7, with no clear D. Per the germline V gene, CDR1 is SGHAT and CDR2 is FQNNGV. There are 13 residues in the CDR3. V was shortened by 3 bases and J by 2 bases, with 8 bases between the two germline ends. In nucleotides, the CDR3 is TGTGCCAGCAGCTTCTACGGTACCTACGAGCAGTACTTC. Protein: CASSFYGTYEQYF.

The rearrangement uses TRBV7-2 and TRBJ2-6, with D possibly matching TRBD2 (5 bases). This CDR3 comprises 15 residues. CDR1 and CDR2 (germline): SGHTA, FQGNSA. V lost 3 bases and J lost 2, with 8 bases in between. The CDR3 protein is CASSLRVTGANVLTF. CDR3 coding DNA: TGTGCCAGCAGCTTGCGGGTAACTGGGGCCAACGTCCTGACTTTC.

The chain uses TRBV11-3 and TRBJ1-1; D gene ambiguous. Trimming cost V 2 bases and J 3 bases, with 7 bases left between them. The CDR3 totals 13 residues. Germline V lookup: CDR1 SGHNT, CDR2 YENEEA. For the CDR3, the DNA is TGTGCCAGCAGCTTATACGGGGACACTGAAGCTTTCTTT. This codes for CASSLYGDTEAFF.

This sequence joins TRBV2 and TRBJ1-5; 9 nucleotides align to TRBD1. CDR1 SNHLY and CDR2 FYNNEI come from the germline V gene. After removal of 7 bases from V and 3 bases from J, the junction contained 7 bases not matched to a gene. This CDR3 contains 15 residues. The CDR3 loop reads CASNRGQGDNQPQHF. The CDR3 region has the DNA TGTGCCAGCAATAGGGGACAGGGTGACAATCAGCCCCAGCATTTT. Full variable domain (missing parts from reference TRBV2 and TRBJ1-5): EPEVTQTPSHQVTQMGQEVILRCVPISNHLYFYWYRQILGQKVEFLVSFYNNEISEKSEIFDDQFSVERPDGSNFTLKIRSTKLEDSAMYFCASNRGQGDNQPQHFGDGTRLSIL.